The clone carrying this T cell receptor (beta chain) has only a few counts. Its antigen is not identified. A primer in the constant region served to generate TCR beta cDNA from 500 to 600 ng of total RNA. Construction of TCR beta libraries relied on three successive nested multiplex PCR rounds employing slightly modified ARM-PCR. TRBV1-TRBV30 forward and Cbeta reverse primers drove the first two roughly 10-cycle rounds. TCRdb reanalysed the multiplex PCR reads using MiXCR and keeps one entry per CDR3 protein. The sample records 330,000 or so distinct CDR3 sequences, about 61% being singletons. The entry originates in a study of tumor-infiltrating lymphocytes in primary liver carcinoma. Across the study: Every patient in the cohort had a primary liver carcinoma. That carcinoma was treated by surgical resection. All lesions had stage T1-T3 N0M0 and about 4.2 to 10 cm widths.

Out of unsorted whole blood came the blood RNA, and germline DNA was extracted as well. From germline, CDR1 is MNHEY and CDR2 SVGEGT. J was trimmed by 5 bases and V by 8 bases; bases with no gene match: 13. This CDR3 has 15 residues. General observations from the study: Tumor-adjacent and tumor-blood pairs overlapped less than tumor region pairs did. Bulk unsorted sampling precluded comparing CD4+ and CD8+ repertoires.

The sequenced material came from peripheral blood. The rearrangement joins TRBV6-2 or TRBV6-3 to TRBJ2-5, with 8 nucleotides matching TRBD2. The receptor was isolated from a man in his forties or fifties with primary liver carcinoma and hepatitis B virus infection. This chain's CDR3 is CASETPAGARETQYF. The CDR3 DNA follows: TGTGCCAGCGAAACCCCAGCGGGAGCAAGGGAGACCCAGTACTTC.